This TCR beta chain was captured in a study of blood T cell repertoires in COVID-19 (TCRdb year 2020). About the study as a whole: Samples from collaborators originated in the United States, Italy and Spain and spanned both the acute and convalescent phases of COVID-19. The prospective study material was composed of cDNA or gDNA derived from T cells, B-cell-depleted T cells, or PBMCs. Subjects who had been exposed to COVID-19, were actively infected with it, or had recovered from it provided the deeply sampled blood TCRbeta repertoires that made up the dataset. The repertoires were released in a freely available public database meant as a resource for research on the immune response to SARS-CoV-2. Samples were obtained from the ongoing ImmuneRACE study (first 160 participants) and from 950 to 1,500 subjects provided by 6 global collaborators. The sample metadata nearly always contained a de-identified subject ID, COVID-19 status, age in years and sex. Where available, HLA class I and class II types were obtained from metadata supplied by the sample provider rather than from assay-based typing.

The germline V and J ends show losses of 3 bases and 7 bases respectively, and no gene match explains 8 bases of the junction. Measured from the cysteine to the phenylalanine, the CDR3 is 15 residues long. Solely the CDR3 DNA is kept, with 45 bases framed from the first base. CDR1 and CDR2 were assigned from the germline V gene as KGHDR and SFDVKD. Participants in the prospective study were aged about 18 to 90 years, lived in under 30 United States geographic areas, and enrolled through a virtual design. In the prospective study, participants were assigned to cohorts based on the clinical history participants reported in a screening survey and a study questionnaire. Recovered participants in ImmuneRACE Cohort 3 were defined by two consecutive negative NP/OP PCR tests, clearance by a healthcare professional, or resolution of symptoms. In the prospective study, mobile phlebotomists collected whole blood, serum and a nasopharyngeal or oropharyngeal swab from each participant. Additional blood draws and questionnaires over an approximately 2-month period could optionally be provided by prospective study participants. Before DNA extraction, blood samples from the prospective study were shipped at room temperature or frozen.

TCRbeta CDR3 regions were amplified from genomic DNA using the immunoSEQ Assay, a bias-controlled multiplex PCR. The published analysis was carried out like this. The number of nucleated cells in each sample was estimated from the amplification of reference gene primers within the assay. To quantify the absolute abundance of each unique TCRbeta CDR3 rearrangement, sequence reads were collapsed and filtered. For each sample, productive Simpson clonality was calculated by taking the square root of Simpson's diversity index across productive rearrangements. TCRdb's version of the immuneACCESS table is confined to in-frame rearrangements and falls short of the full clone set. An unresolved V gene accounts for under half of the shortfall where checked; the remainder is of unknown origin. V and J calls plus clone size are reproduced from that table; the DNA served to infer D and trimming. Present in this sample are around 400,000 clones, under 85% of which were seen just once. Over 4.5% of the sample lies in the top ten.

The investigation overall reported the following: The amount of clinical and demographic metadata varied by source and participant and was provided uncurated.

The table lists this clone with a few counts. This receptor's antigen is unknown. The record has no base qualities; no much larger clone is one base away. The rearrangement combines TRBV24-1 with TRBJ1-2; 9 central nucleotides agree with TRBD1. Sequencing was done on a sample of PBMCs or T cells enriched from blood (not recorded which). This clonotype was obtained from a woman aged 50 to 60 who had recovered from COVID-19. In nucleotide form, the sequence is TGTGCCACCAGTGATGCCGGGACAGGGTTTAGTGGCTACACCTTC. It translates to CATSDAGTGFSGYTF.